This T cell receptor (beta chain) was documented in a study of spatial heterogeneity in lung cancer. Study-level points and caveats: Higher tumor mutation counts went along with higher counts of expanded intratumoral alpha and beta TCRs.

TCRdb itself ran the 5' RACE reads through MiXCR, one entry per CDR3 protein. The table shows about 18,000 distinct CDR3 sequences, with 6.5% occurring only once. The sample's time point: sample taken at primary tumor resection. V was pared by 3 bases and J by 3 bases, with 12 bases between. The CDR3 totals 14 residues. Germline V CDR1 and CDR2: MDHEN, SYDVKM. This clonotype was picked up a small number of times. Its antigen is not known. The V gene is TRBV28, the J gene TRBJ2-7; weak D call: TRBD1 (5 bases). This clonotype was sampled from a female donor with early-stage non-small cell lung cancer. The material was lung tumor tissue, obtained at surgery. In DNA form, the CDR3 reads TGTGCCAGCAGTTTTCTCGACAGAGTCTACGAGCAGTACTTC. Protein sequence: CASSFLDRVYEQYF.